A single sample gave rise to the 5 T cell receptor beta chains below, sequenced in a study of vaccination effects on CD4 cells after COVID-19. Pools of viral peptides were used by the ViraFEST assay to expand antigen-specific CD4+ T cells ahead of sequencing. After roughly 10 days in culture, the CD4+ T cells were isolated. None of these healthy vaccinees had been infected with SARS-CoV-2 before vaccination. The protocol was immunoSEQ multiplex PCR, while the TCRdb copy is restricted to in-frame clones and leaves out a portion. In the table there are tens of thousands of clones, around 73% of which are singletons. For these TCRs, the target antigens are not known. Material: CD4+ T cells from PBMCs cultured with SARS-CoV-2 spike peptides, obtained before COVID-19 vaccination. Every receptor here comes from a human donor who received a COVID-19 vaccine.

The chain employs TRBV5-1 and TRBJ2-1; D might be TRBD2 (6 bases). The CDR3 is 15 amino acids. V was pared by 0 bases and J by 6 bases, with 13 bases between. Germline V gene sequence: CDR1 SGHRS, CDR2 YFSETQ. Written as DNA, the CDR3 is TGCGCCAGCAGCTTGGAATCGGGAGCCCTCAATGAGCAGTTCTTC. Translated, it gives CASSLESGALNEQFF.

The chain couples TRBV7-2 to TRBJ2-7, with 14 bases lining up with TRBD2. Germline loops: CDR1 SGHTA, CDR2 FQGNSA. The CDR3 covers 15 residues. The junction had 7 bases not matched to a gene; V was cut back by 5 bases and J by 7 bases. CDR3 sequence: CASSNRLAGGYEQYF. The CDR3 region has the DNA TGTGCCAGCAGCAACAGACTAGCGGGAGGGTATGAGCAGTACTTC.

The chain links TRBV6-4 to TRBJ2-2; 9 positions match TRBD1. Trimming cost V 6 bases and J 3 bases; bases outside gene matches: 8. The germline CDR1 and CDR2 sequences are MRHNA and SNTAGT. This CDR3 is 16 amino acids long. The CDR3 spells CASRAQGAGDTGELFF. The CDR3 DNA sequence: TGTGCCAGCAGAGCACAGGGGGCGGGGGACACCGGGGAGCTGTTTTTT.

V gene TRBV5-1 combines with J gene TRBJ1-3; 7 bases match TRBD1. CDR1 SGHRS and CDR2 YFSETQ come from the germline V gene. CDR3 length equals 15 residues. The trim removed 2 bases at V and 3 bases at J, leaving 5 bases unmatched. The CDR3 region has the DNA TGCGCCAGCAGCTTTACAGGGGCTTTTGGAAACACCATATATTTT. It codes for CASSFTGAFGNTIYF.

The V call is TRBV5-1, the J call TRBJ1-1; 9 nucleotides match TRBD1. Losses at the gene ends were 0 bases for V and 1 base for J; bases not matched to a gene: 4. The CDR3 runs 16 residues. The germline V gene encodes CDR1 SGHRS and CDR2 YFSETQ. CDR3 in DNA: TGCGCCAGCAGCTTGGGCCCACAGGGGGCGAACACTGAAGCTTTCTTT. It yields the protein CASSLGPQGANTEAFF.